These 19 T cell receptor beta chains were all obtained from the same sample, sequenced in a study of T cell responses to AZD1222 COVID-19 vaccine (dated by TCRdb to 2020 to 2023). Receptors were amplified or captured by the immunoSEQ multiplex PCR assay. Here the immuneACCESS table is served through TCRdb, limited to in-frame sequences with V and J called. Missing clones are a known gap in these copies; in checked studies unresolved V genes cover under half, and the rest lacks a known reason. The sample profile shows over 100,000 clones; about 88% of them were found once. The biggest ten clones account for roughly 2.3% of the sample. The time point label of this sample denotes: baseline before first vaccination. Sequencing used peripheral blood, obtained on day 0 of AZD1222 vaccination. All receptors derive from an adult in good health.

This rearrangement joins TRBV30 to TRBJ1-1; 8 bases fit TRBD1. Germline CDR1 is GTSNPN and CDR2 is SVGIG (reference sequence). There are 15 residues in the CDR3. V was clipped by 2 bases and J by 2 bases; unmatched bases: 7. The CDR3 nucleotides are TGTGCCTGGAGTTTCCGGACAGGGAGAAACACTGAAGCTTTCTTT. Amino acids: CAWSFRTGRNTEAFF.

This clone was seen a handful of times. The chain employs TRBV2 and TRBJ2-1; possible D gene TRBD1, 6 bases. The CDR3 extends over 13 amino acids. Germline values: CDR1 SNHLY, CDR2 FYNNEI. The germline V and J ends were trimmed by 7 bases and 5 bases, with 12 bases remaining between them. DNA of the CDR3: TGTGCCAGCACCTGGACAGCTAACAATGAGCAGTTCTTC. Protein sequence: CASTWTANNEQFF.

The V and J genes are TRBV19 and TRBJ1-2, with D unresolved. This CDR3 comprises 17 residues. Germline-derived CDR1 and CDR2 are LNHDA and SQIVND (reference sequence). Deletions cut 2 bases from V and 0 bases from J, with 16 bases between. The CDR3 sequence: CASSITLGLLANYGYTF. The CDR3 bases are TGTGCCAGTAGTATAACCCTGGGCTTATTAGCTAACTATGGCTACACCTTC.

The chain has TRBV28 and TRBJ2-1; D unclear. With 3 bases removed from V and 5 bases from J, the gap between germline ends came to 2 bases. From germline, CDR1 is MDHEN and CDR2 SYDVKM. The CDR3 is made up of 11 amino acids. The CDR3 loop is CASSLNNEQFF. The CDR3 coding sequence is TGTGCCAGCAGTTTGAACAATGAGCAGTTCTTC.

The chain combines TRBV7-6 with TRBJ2-7; D is uncertain. CDR3 size: 15 residues. V was trimmed by 0 bases and J by 3 bases, leaving 12 bases between them. Germline V lookup: CDR1 SGHVS, CDR2 FNYEAQ. In DNA, the CDR3 is TGTGCCAGCAGCTTAGCTTCAGGAGAGCACTACGAGCAGTACTTC. Translated, it gives CASSLASGEHYEQYF.

This chain joins TRBV20-1 and TRBJ1-2; D call uncertain. V was trimmed by 3 bases and J by 4 bases, leaving 6 bases between them. Germline-derived CDR1 and CDR2 are DFQATT and SNEGSKA (reference sequence). The CDR3 has 11 residues. The DNA for the CDR3 is TGCAGTGCTAGTTTGATCTATGGCTACACCTTC. Translated, it gives CSASLIYGYTF.

In this sample, this clone turned up once. The chain is built from TRBV18 and TRBJ2-2; TRBD2 aligns across 9 bases. The CDR3 is 15 residues long. CDR1 KGHSH and CDR2 LQKENI come from the germline V gene. V shed 6 bases, J shed 5 bases, and the junction held 7 bases outside the gene matches. The CDR3 sequence is CASSMGLAETGELFF. CDR3 DNA sequence: TGTGCCAGCTCGATGGGACTAGCAGAGACCGGGGAGCTGTTTTTT.

This clone showed up just a few times. This chain links TRBV5-1 with TRBJ2-3, with D perhaps TRBD2 (5 bases). Germline V CDR1 and CDR2: SGHRS, YFSETQ. The CDR3 loop spans 15 amino acids. The V gene lost 4 bases and the J gene lost 2 bases, with 14 bases spanning the gap. CDR3 DNA sequence: TGCGCCAGCAGCCCCATGCCGGGAAACACAGATACGCAGTATTTT. Its translation: CASSPMPGNTDTQYF.

The chain carries TRBV11-2 and TRBJ1-2, with D perhaps matching TRBD1 (5 bases). This CDR3 has 12 residues. Per the germline V gene, CDR1 is SGHAT and CDR2 is FQNNGV. Trimming removed 6 bases at V and 2 bases at J, with 7 bases between. DNA for the CDR3: TGTGCCAGCAGTCGGGACAACTATGGCTACACCTTC. It is translated as CASSRDNYGYTF.

The chain uses TRBV7-9 and TRBJ1-6; no firm D call. Germline V gives CDR1 SEHNR, CDR2 FQNEAQ (reference sequence). V was cut by 1 base and J by 7 bases, with 11 bases left in between. The length of the CDR3 is 15 residues. CDR3 coding DNA: TGTGCCAGCAGCTTAGAGGGCAGTGGGAATTCACCCCTCCACTTT. Protein product: CASSLEGSGNSPLHF. The variable domain in full, with the rest retrieved from reference TRBV7-9 and TRBJ1-6, is DTGVSQNPRHKITKRGQNVTFRCDPISEHNRLYWYRQTLGQGPEFLTYFQNEAQLEKSRLLSDRFSAERPKGSFSTLEIQRTEQGDSAMYLCASSLEGSGNSPLHFGNGTRLTVT.

J is TRBJ2-3 and V is TRBV6-1, with TRBD2 as a possible D gene (6 bases). The CDR3 sequence is 17 residues long. Trimming removed 0 bases at V and 1 base at J, with 14 bases between. CDR1 and CDR2 (germline): MNHNS, SASEGT. The chain's CDR3 is CASSEALGGGRTDTQYF. The CDR3 coding sequence is TGTGCCAGCAGTGAAGCGCTCGGGGGTGGACGCACAGATACGCAGTATTTT.

The chain uses TRBV6-5 and TRBJ1-1; maybe TRBD1 (5 bases). Germline V lookup: CDR1 MNHEY, CDR2 SVGAGI. Trimming cost V 5 bases and J 7 bases, with 17 bases left between them. This CDR3 has 14 residues. DNA of the CDR3: TGTGCCAGCAGTAGACCCAGCCAGGGTGTTGAAGCTTTCTTT. Amino acid sequence: CASSRPSQGVEAFF.

The J gene is TRBJ2-3, the V gene TRBV7-9; D may be TRBD2 (6 bases). Trimming stripped 2 bases from V and 2 bases from J, with 11 bases between. The CDR3 length is 15 residues. CDR1 is SEHNR, CDR2 FQNEAQ, per germline (reference sequence). CDR3 coding DNA: TGTGCCAGCAGCTTAATAGCGGAAGACACAGATACGCAGTATTTT. Its protein product is CASSLIAEDTDTQYF.

The chain carries TRBV12-3 or TRBV12-4 and TRBJ2-1; D is undetermined. The CDR3 spans 12 residues. The ends were cut back, 2 bases at V and 8 bases at J, with 7 bases in the middle. The CDR3 here is CASSLRRDEQFF. DNA for the CDR3: TGTGCCAGCAGTTTACGCCGGGATGAGCAGTTCTTC.

The chain uses TRBV2 and TRBJ1-5, with D unresolved. With 5 bases removed from V and 6 bases from J, the gap between germline ends came to 11 bases. Germline CDR1 SNHLY, CDR2 FYNNEI. CDR3 size: 13 residues. CDR3 amino acids: CASSRTFSQPQHF. Here the CDR3 DNA reads TGTGCCAGCAGTCGGACCTTTAGTCAGCCCCAGCATTTT. Filled out from reference TRBV2 and TRBJ1-5, the complete variable domain reads EPEVTQTPSHQVTQMGQEVILRCVPISNHLYFYWYRQILGQKVEFLVSFYNNEISEKSEIFDDQFSVERPDGSNFTLKIRSTKLEDSAMYFCASSRTFSQPQHFGDGTRLSIL.

This clone came up a few times. The chain carries TRBV14 and TRBJ1-1, with D uncertain. This CDR3 is built from 13 residues. The germline V gene encodes CDR1 SGHDN and CDR2 FVKESK. Trimming removed 6 bases at V and 3 bases at J, with 11 bases between. The CDR3 region has the DNA TGTGCCAGCAGTCTGGCCCTGGACACTGAAGCTTTCTTT. Translating it yields CASSLALDTEAFF.

The chain couples TRBV3-1 (or the pseudogene TRBV3-2) to TRBJ1-4, with D possibly matching TRBD1 (6 bases). V gave up 8 bases and J gave up 12 bases, with 16 bases separating them. Germline V gives CDR1 LGHDT, CDR2 YNNKEL (reference sequence). The CDR3 contains 12 residues. CDR3 bases: TGTGCCAGCTCCCGCCTGGGGGGGCAACTGTTTTTT. Translated, it gives CASSRLGGQLFF.

Only a few counts were recorded for this clone. This chain uses TRBV4-2 with TRBJ2-6, with D unclear. CDR1 LGHNA and CDR2 YNFKEQ come from the germline V gene. CDR3 size: 15 residues. V lost 0 bases and J lost 0, with 3 bases in between. CDR3 bases: TGTGCCAGCAGCCAAGATAACTCTGGGGCCAACGTCCTGACTTTC. This encodes CASSQDNSGANVLTF.

The gene calls are TRBV7-9 and TRBJ2-2, with TRBD2 identical over 7 bases. Germline trimming cut 4 bases from V and 6 bases from J; bases unmatched to any gene: 5. The CDR3 totals 14 residues. The germline V gene has CDR1 SEHNR and CDR2 FQNEAQ (reference sequence). DNA of the CDR3: TGTGCCAGCAGCTCCGGACTAGGTTCCGGGGAGCTGTTTTTT. It is translated as CASSSGLGSGELFF.